This entry lists 15 T cell receptor beta chains sequenced from one sample in a study of CD8 T cells in Susac syndrome (dated by TCRdb to between 2018 and 2021). The library came from the immunoSEQ multiplex PCR assay. RNA was extracted with the RNeasy kit and about 0.5 to 1 ug was reverse transcribed using random hexamers. The public reads were quality trimmed at Q25 with fastp and then assembled into clones with MiXCR by TCRdb, keeping productive beta chains. Entries that share a CDR3 protein sequence are merged under the most common genes and DNA. This sample is represented by about 150,000 distinct CDR3 sequences; roughly nine tenths of them were singletons. Of the sample, under 0.085% falls within the top ten clones. The sample consisted of CD4+ T cells from PBMCs. The receptors come from a human donor in good health.

The chain joins TRBV5-1 to TRBJ1-1; 7 bases align to TRBD1. Germline trimming cut 4 bases from V and 0 bases from J; bases unmatched to any gene: 6. The CDR3 is 15 residues long. Germline V gives CDR1 SGHRS, CDR2 YFSETQ. DNA of the CDR3: TGCGCCAGCAGCGCACGACAGGGTTTGAACACTGAAGCTTTCTTT. It translates to CASSARQGLNTEAFF.

The chain combines TRBV4-3 with TRBJ2-7, with no clear D. The CDR3 consists of 15 residues. The germline CDR1 and CDR2 sequences are LGHNA and YSLEER. V lost 0 bases and J 2 bases, leaving 11 bases between the germline ends. The CDR3 nucleotides are TGCGCCAGCAGCCAAGATTCGTTAGGGACCTACGAGCAGTACTTC. Protein sequence: CASSQDSLGTYEQYF.

In DNA, the CDR3 is TGTGCCTGGAGTGTGGGACAGGCTAACTATGGCTACACCTTC. Translated: CAWSVGQANYGYTF. The gene calls are TRBV30 and TRBJ1-2; 8 bases line up with TRBD1. The V gene end was trimmed by 0 bases and the J gene end by 0 bases; junction bases not matched to a gene: 0. In germline, CDR1 is GTSNPN, CDR2 SVGIG (reference sequence). CDR3 length: 14 amino acids.

The chain is built from TRBV27 and TRBJ1-1; the D is unclear. The CDR3 runs 14 residues. V gave up 3 bases and J gave up 4 bases, with 12 bases separating them. The germline CDR1 and CDR2 sequences are MNHEY and SMNVEV (reference sequence). The CDR3 sequence is CASSLKPRVTEAFF. The CDR3 DNA is TGTGCCAGCAGTTTGAAGCCCCGCGTCACTGAAGCTTTCTTT.

V and J are TRBV18 and TRBJ2-2, with 7 nucleotides matching TRBD2. Per germline, CDR1 KGHSH and CDR2 LQKENI. This CDR3 spans 15 amino acids. V was clipped by 6 bases and J by 1 base; unmatched bases: 5. This CDR3 reads CASSLLAVNTGELFF. CDR3 DNA sequence: TGTGCCAGCTCGCTCCTAGCGGTGAACACCGGGGAGCTGTTTTTT.

This chain uses TRBV5-1 with TRBJ2-7, with a weak D call TRBD2 (6 bases). V lost 0 bases to trimming and J lost 3 bases, with 16 bases between them. Germline V CDR1 and CDR2: SGHRS, YFSETQ. This CDR3 is 16 amino acids long. The CDR3 sequence: CASSLVAGRGFYEQYF. The CDR3 DNA sequence: TGCGCCAGCAGCTTGGTGGCGGGAAGGGGATTCTACGAGCAGTACTTC.

The V call is TRBV29-1, the J call TRBJ1-2; 8 nucleotides align to TRBD1. CDR1 and CDR2 (germline): SQVTM, ANQGSEA. This CDR3 is 18 amino acids long. The V gene end was trimmed by 1 base and the J gene end by 4 bases; junction bases not matched to a gene: 17. This CDR3 is CSVEAMRGQGASSYGYTF. CDR3 DNA: TGCAGCGTTGAAGCTATGCGAGGACAGGGTGCAAGTTCCTATGGCTACACCTTC.

As for this clonotype: A read error may produce the germline difference seen at one junction end. The chain carries TRBV20-1 and TRBJ1-3; no firm D call. CDR3 length equals 13 residues. CDR1 DFQATT and CDR2 SNEGSKA come from the germline V gene (reference sequence). The DNA of the CDR3 is TGCAGTGCTTACCTTTCCTCTGAAAACACCATATATTTT. Protein: CSAYLSSENTIYF.

The chain uses TRBV18 and TRBJ1-2, with D unclear. This CDR3 has 14 amino acids. The V gene's germline CDR1 is KGHSH and CDR2 LQKENI. Trimming pared 1 base from V and 2 bases from J, leaving 8 bases between. The CDR3 DNA reads TGTGCCAGCTCACCACTCTCCCAGAACTATGGCTACACCTTC. This gives the protein CASSPLSQNYGYTF.

The rearrangement uses TRBV19 and TRBJ2-6, with 11 positions matching TRBD1. Germline V lookup: CDR1 LNHDA, CDR2 SQIVND (reference sequence). J gave up 4 bases and V 7 bases, and 15 bases lay outside the gene matches. The CDR3 contains 19 residues. The CDR3 coding sequence is TGTGCCAGTACCTCCCGGACAGGGGGCGCAAATTCCGGGGCCAACGTCCTGACTTTC. Its translation: CASTSRTGGANSGANVLTF.

The V call is TRBV7-9, the J call TRBJ1-5; D gene ambiguous. CDR1 is SEHNR, CDR2 FQNEAQ, per germline (reference sequence). V lost 5 bases and J lost 3, with 14 bases in between. CDR3 length equals 15 residues. The CDR3, as DNA: TGTGCCAGCAGCCCTCCCGGGGAGATCAATCAGCCCCAGCATTTT. Encoded protein: CASSPPGEINQPQHF.

This chain connects TRBV30 to TRBJ1-1, with 8 bases matching TRBD1. Trimming at V came to 4 bases and at J to 7 bases, leaving 5 bases not matched to a gene. The CDR3 is 12 amino acids. The germline V gene encodes CDR1 GTSNPN and CDR2 SVGIG (reference sequence). Here the CDR3 reads CAWTRGTGEAFF. The CDR3 nucleotides read TGTGCCTGGACTAGGGGGACAGGTGAAGCTTTCTTT.

The V gene is TRBV6-2 or TRBV6-3, the J gene TRBJ1-6; no definite D call. The germline V gene encodes CDR1 MNHEY and CDR2 SVGEGT. This CDR3 is 12 amino acids long. Trimming left V 2 bases short and J 8 bases short, with 4 bases between. CDR3 nucleotide sequence: TGTGCCAGCAGTTACGAGTATTCACCCCTCCACTTT. Protein: CASSYEYSPLHF.

The DNA for the CDR3 is TGTGCCAGCAGCCAAGGGCAGGGGGCCGAGACCTTC. It codes for CASSQGQGAETF. The chain uses TRBV3-1 and TRBJ1-2, with TRBD1 identical over 8 bases. The J segment lost 14 bases and the V segment lost 1 base, leaving 6 bases of the junction unmatched. This CDR3 spans 12 amino acids. Germline V gene lookup returns CDR1 LGHDT and CDR2 YNNKEL (reference sequence).

This chain uses TRBV28 with TRBJ2-5, with 11 bases matching TRBD2. V shed 8 bases and J 5 bases; nucleotides not matched to a gene: 10. The CDR3 length is 15 residues. Germline CDR1 MDHEN, CDR2 SYDVKM. The CDR3 here is CASEIAGGPWETQYF. In DNA, the CDR3 is TGTGCCAGCGAGATAGCGGGAGGGCCGTGGGAGACCCAGTACTTC.